The source of this T cell receptor beta chain is a study of T-cell memory formation after mild COVID-19 (dated by TCRdb to the early 2020s). The study in broad terms: TCR sequence clusters from the two donors were largely donor specific. T-cell clones expanding and contracting after mild COVID-19 in two donors were tracked by longitudinal TCRalpha and TCRbeta repertoire sequencing. The cohort was made up of two young adult volunteers, one female and one male, who were previously healthy. Here is what the overall study found, with its caveats: From day 15 to 85, contracting clones showed balanced CD4/CD8 phenotypes, whereas a second wave of clones that expanded from day 15 to 37 leaned towards CD4+. Contracting CD4+ clones appeared mostly in the CM and EM memory subsets, whereas CD8+ clones were enriched in EMRA. Only two mild cases were covered by the study, and larger cohorts that include severe cases with pre-infection samples were considered necessary. Whether the second-wave clones peaking on day 37 were SARS-CoV-2 specific was not confirmed. Some responding clones were detected in pre-infection memory, suggesting pre-existing cross-reactive memory T cells joined the SARS-CoV-2 response.

Turning to this clonotype: Its cognate antigen has yet to be identified. No base qualities exist here, and no much larger clone lies one base off it.

The reads were generated on an Illumina NovaSeq 6000. TCRalpha and TCRbeta cDNA libraries were constructed by 5'RACE with constant-segment primers, with sample barcodes and unique molecular identifiers being introduced. Trizol reagent was used to extract RNA from every sample. Libraries were amplified in two PCR steps, with a second sample barcode and Illumina TruSeq adapters added in the second step. The libraries were sequenced on an Illumina NovaSeq using 2 x 150 bp paired-end reads. For the original study's pipeline: Demultiplexing of reads and collapsing into UMI-guided consensus sequences were performed with migec v1.2.7. Using mixcr v2.1.11, UMI consensuses were aligned to TRA and TRB V and J templates and then assembled into clonotypes. Clonotypes were classified as expanded or contracted when called significant by both edgeR and NoisET, with noise models trained on biological replicates. For edgeR calls, the cutoffs were a false discovery rate-adjusted p below 0.01 and a log2 fold-change threshold of 1. As an exploratory analysis of dynamics, max-normalized trajectories of the 1000 most abundant clonotypes were examined with PCA combined with hierarchical clustering. The CD4 or CD8 phenotype of responding clones was assigned using the separately sequenced CD4+ and CD8+ repertoires. TCRdb itself trimmed the public reads at Q25 with fastp, ran MiXCR and retained productive beta chains. A single entry per CDR3 protein holds the most common genes and DNA from its merged rows. These V and J calls are TCRdb output, not the study's own analysis. This sample is represented by 280,000 or so distinct CDR3 sequences; around 17% of them were singletons. The ten largest clones represent more than 20% of the sample.

Relative to germline, V is 11 bases shorter and J is 8 bases shorter, with 21 bases between their ends. There are 14 amino acids in the CDR3, from cysteine to phenylalanine inclusive. Only CDR3 DNA is held: 42 bases, read in frame from base 1. As encoded in the germline V gene, CDR1 is SNHLY while CDR2 is FYNNEI. Ficoll-Paque density gradient centrifugation was used to isolate PBMCs. The material sequenced was PBMCs or a T cell subset sorted from them (not recorded which). The receptor was derived from a man aged 18 to 30 who had mild COVID-19 (a few samples of this study predate the infection). The sample titles of this study are shuffled in the database, so cell type and time point are left out; the donor was told from shared clones. The chain is encoded by TRBV2 joined to TRBJ1-4, with TRBD1 as a weak D call on 5 bases. CDR3 reads: CAALGKPGPEKLFF. The nucleotides are TGTGCCGCCCTCGGAAAACCAGGGCCAGAAAAACTGTTTTTT.